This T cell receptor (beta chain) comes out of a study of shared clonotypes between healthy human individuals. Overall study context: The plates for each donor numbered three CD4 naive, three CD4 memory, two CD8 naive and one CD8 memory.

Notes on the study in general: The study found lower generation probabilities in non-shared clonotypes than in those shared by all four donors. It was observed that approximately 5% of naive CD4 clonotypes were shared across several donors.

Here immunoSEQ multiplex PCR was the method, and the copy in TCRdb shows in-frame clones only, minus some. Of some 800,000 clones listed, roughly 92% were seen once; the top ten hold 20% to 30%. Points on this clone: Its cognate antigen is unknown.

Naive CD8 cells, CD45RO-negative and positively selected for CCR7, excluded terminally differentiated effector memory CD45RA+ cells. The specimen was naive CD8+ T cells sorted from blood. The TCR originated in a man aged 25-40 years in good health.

The CDR3 spells CASSYSLRPGGGEQFF. CDR3 nucleotide sequence: TGTGCCAGCAGTTACTCTCTCCGGCCGGGGGGCGGTGAGCAGTTCTTC. The rearrangement joins TRBV6-6 to TRBJ2-1; a weak D match, TRBD2 (7 bases). The CDR3 totals 16 residues. The germline gives CDR1 MNHNY, CDR2 SVGAGI (reference sequence). V was pared by 0 bases and J by 9 bases, with 18 bases between.